The 27 T cell receptor beta chains presented below share a single source sample, sequenced in a study of blood T cell repertoires in COVID-19. The data were produced by immunoSEQ multiplex PCR, yet TCRdb's version contains in-frame clones alone and is incomplete. The data show approximately 90,000 clones, less than 95% seen once. Sequencing was performed on peripheral blood. These receptors were collected from a man in his sixties with acute or convalescent COVID-19.

CDR3 coding DNA: TGCGCCAGCAGCTCGACAGCAACTAATGAAAAACTGTTTTTT. Protein sequence: CASSSTATNEKLFF. The chain joins TRBV5-1 to TRBJ1-4; perhaps TRBD1 as D (5 bases). Trimming removed 3 bases from V and 0 bases from J, with 6 bases in between. The V gene's germline CDR1 is SGHRS and CDR2 YFSETQ. The CDR3 totals 14 residues.

CDR3 bases: TGCAGCGTTGGGGCTGGTCGAGGCACAGATACGCAGTATTTT. The encoded protein is CSVGAGRGTDTQYF. The gene calls are TRBV29-1 and TRBJ2-3; D gene unclear. Germline CDR1 is SQVTM and CDR2 is ANQGSEA. With 4 bases removed from V and 1 base from J, the gap between germline ends came to 12 bases. The CDR3 is 14 amino acids.

V usage is TRBV18 and J usage is TRBJ1-1, with D possibly TRBD1 on 5 matching bases. Looked up from germline, CDR1 is KGHSH and CDR2 is LQKENI. The CDR3 is 14 amino acids. V was pared by 6 bases and J by 2 bases, with 13 bases between. CDR3 loop: CASSFGQTNTEAFF. CDR3 in DNA: TGTGCCAGCTCGTTTGGACAAACTAACACTGAAGCTTTCTTT.

The CDR3 is CASSPDVGSSYNEQFF. Written as DNA, the CDR3 is TGTGCCAGTAGTCCTGACGTAGGGAGCTCCTACAATGAGCAGTTCTTC. This rearrangement joins TRBV19 to TRBJ2-1, with D tentatively TRBD2 (5 bases). V was pared by 5 bases and J by 0 bases, with 14 bases between. The CDR3 is 16 amino acids. Germline V gives CDR1 LNHDA, CDR2 SQIVND (reference sequence). Drawing the rest from reference TRBV19 and TRBJ2-1, the complete variable domain is DGGITQSPKYLFRKEGQNVTLSCEQNLNHDAMYWYRQDPGQGLRLIYYSQIVNDFQKGDIAEGYSVSREKKESFPLTVTSAQKNPTAFYLCASSPDVGSSYNEQFFGPGTRLTVL.

The chain recombines TRBV3-1 (or the pseudogene TRBV3-2) with TRBJ1-1; no clear D gene. Germline CDR1 LGHDT, CDR2 YNNKEL (reference sequence). V was trimmed by 4 bases and J by 2 bases, leaving 11 bases between them. The CDR3 covers 14 residues. CDR3 region: CASSRQSFNTEAFF. DNA for the CDR3: TGTGCCAGCAGCCGCCAGTCCTTCAACACTGAAGCTTTCTTT.

The chain is built from TRBV25-1 and TRBJ1-5; maybe TRBD1 (6 bases). Germline V gene lookup returns CDR1 MGHDK and CDR2 SYGVNS. This CDR3 spans 14 amino acids. V was cut by 5 bases and J by 1 base, with 9 bases left in between. Here the CDR3 reads CASSTDRSNQPQHF. The CDR3 DNA reads TGTGCCAGCAGTACAGACAGGAGCAATCAGCCCCAGCATTTT.

The gene calls are TRBV25-1 and TRBJ1-5; D is uncertain. The CDR3 length is 14 residues. The V gene's germline CDR1 is MGHDK and CDR2 SYGVNS. The V end was cut by 4 bases, the J end by 5 bases, with 12 bases between. The CDR3 sequence: CASSGDTRDQPQHF. The CDR3 DNA follows: TGTGCCAGCAGTGGTGACACCCGAGATCAGCCCCAGCATTTT.

This chain links TRBV11-2 with TRBJ1-1; 7 positions match TRBD1. Germline CDR1 and CDR2: SGHAT and FQNNGV. CDR3 size: 17 residues. J gave up 0 bases and V 3 bases, and 10 bases lay outside the gene matches. In nucleotides, the CDR3 is TGTGCCAGCAGCTTTTTGTGGTTACAGGGGCTGAACACTGAAGCTTTCTTT. Amino acids: CASSFLWLQGLNTEAFF. Full variable domain (outside the CDR3, taken from reference TRBV11-2 and TRBJ1-1): EAGVAQSPRYKIIEKRQSVAFWCNPISGHATLYWYQQILGQGPKLLIQFQNNGVVDDSQLPKDRFSAERLKGVDSTLKIQPAKLEDSAVYLCASSFLWLQGLNTEAFFGQGTRLTVV.

The rearrangement links TRBV12-3 or TRBV12-4 to TRBJ1-1; a possible D gene is TRBD1 (5 bases). V dropped 5 bases and J dropped 6 bases, with 13 bases sitting between them. This CDR3 has 13 amino acids. The CDR3 reads CASSRGEEAEAFF. CDR3 bases: TGTGCCAGCAGTCGAGGGGAGGAGGCTGAAGCTTTCTTT.

The chain links TRBV29-1 to TRBJ1-2; D possibly corresponds to TRBD1 (6 bases). Germline V CDR1 and CDR2: SQVTM, ANQGSEA. The CDR3 consists of 12 residues. Trimming stripped 3 bases from V and 8 bases from J, with 13 bases between. For the CDR3, the DNA is TGCAGCGTTGAGCCAGGGGATATGGGCTACACCTTC. Translating gives CSVEPGDMGYTF. Complete variable domain (other parts from reference TRBV29-1 and TRBJ1-2): SAVISQKPSRDICQRGTSLTIQCQVDSQVTMMFWYRQQPGQSLTLIATANQGSEATYESGFVIDKFPISRPNLTFSTLTVSNMSPEDSSIYLCSVEPGDMGYTFGSGTRLTVV.

This chain links TRBV3-1 (or the pseudogene TRBV3-2) with TRBJ2-7, with a weak D call TRBD2 (6 bases). V was clipped by 5 bases and J by 6 bases, with 11 bases between them. Germline CDR1 is LGHDT and CDR2 is YNNKEL (reference sequence). CDR3 size: 12 residues. CDR3 nucleotide sequence: TGTGCCAGCAGCTTTACTAGCTCCGAGCAGTACTTC. Protein product: CASSFTSSEQYF.

This sequence joins TRBV11-2 and TRBJ1-2; 9 nucleotides line up with TRBD1. The length of the CDR3 is 13 residues. Germline V CDR1 and CDR2: SGHAT, FQNNGV. Germline trimming cut 6 bases from V and 6 bases from J; bases unmatched to any gene: 5. CDR3 residues: CASRLTGGDGYTF. In DNA, the CDR3 is TGTGCCAGCAGACTGACAGGGGGGGATGGCTACACCTTC.

This sequence joins TRBV28 and TRBJ1-5; D gene unclear. Between the trimmed V and J ends, which lost 7 bases and 3 bases, there was a span of 10 bases. Germline V gives CDR1 MDHEN, CDR2 SYDVKM. This CDR3 contains 13 residues. The CDR3: CASNGVDNQPQHF. CDR3 sequence (DNA): TGTGCCAGCAACGGAGTGGACAATCAGCCCCAGCATTTT.

The chain combines TRBV10-1 with TRBJ1-2; 9 bases are shared with TRBD1. V lost 6 bases, J lost 6 bases, and 5 bases stayed unmatched. CDR1 WNHNN and CDR2 SYGVQD come from the germline V gene (reference sequence). The CDR3 consists of 13 residues. CDR3 residues: CASSRDRVDGYTF. Written as DNA, the CDR3 is TGCGCCAGCAGCCGGGACAGGGTCGATGGCTACACCTTC.

This clone showed up just once. The chain carries TRBV30 and TRBJ1-2; 7 nucleotides agree with TRBD1. The V gene's germline CDR1 is GTSNPN and CDR2 SVGIG (reference sequence). V was pared by 5 bases and J by 3 bases, with 3 bases of the junction left unmatched. The CDR3 is 12 amino acids. The CDR3 sequence is CAWDRAHYGYTF. The CDR3 nucleotides read TGTGCCTGGGACAGGGCCCACTATGGCTACACCTTC.

The rearrangement joins TRBV5-6 to TRBJ1-5, with TRBD1 as a possible D gene (5 bases). Germline V gene data show CDR1 as SGHDT and CDR2 as YYEEEE. This CDR3 is built from 14 residues. V was trimmed by 1 base and J by 9 bases, leaving 14 bases between them. CDR3 amino acids: CASSLRGPRRPQHF. CDR3 in DNA: TGTGCCAGCAGCTTGAGGGGCCCACGGCGGCCCCAGCATTTT.

In regard to this clone: At one boundary the junction diverges from the germline segment, which might be a read error. The J gene is TRBJ2-5, the V gene TRBV15; 9 positions match TRBD2. The CDR3 totals 13 residues. Germline CDR1 LNHNV, CDR2 YYDKDF (reference sequence). The CDR3 nucleotides read TGTGCCACCAGTCAGAGTCCAACTAGCGGGCGAGACTTC. It encodes CATSQSPTSGRDF. Full variable domain (outside the CDR3, taken from reference TRBV15 and TRBJ2-5): DAMVIQNPRYQVTQFGKPVTLSCSQTLNHNVMYWYQQKSSQAPKLLFHYYDKDFNNEADTPDNFQSRRPNTSFCFLDIRSPGLGDTAMYLCATSQSPTSGRDFGPGTRLLVL.

The genes are TRBV5-1 and TRBJ1-5; the match to TRBD1 covers 8 bases. J gave up 6 bases and V 4 bases, and 6 bases lay outside the gene matches. Germline lookup yields CDR1 SGHRS and CDR2 YFSETQ. The CDR3 contains 14 residues. The CDR3 sequence is CASSPQGAGQPQHF. Here the CDR3 DNA reads TGCGCCAGCAGCCCTCAGGGGGCCGGTCAGCCCCAGCATTTT.

This rearrangement joins TRBV27 to TRBJ2-3; no definite D call. The CDR3 runs 14 residues. Germline CDR1 and CDR2: MNHEY and SMNVEV (reference sequence). The V end lost 5 bases, the J end lost 5 bases, and 14 bases lay between the germline ends. CDR3 residues: CASSPPHHKDTQYF. The CDR3 DNA is TGTGCCAGCAGTCCGCCGCACCACAAAGATACGCAGTATTTT.

This sequence joins TRBV5-6 and TRBJ2-2, with 8 bases fitting TRBD1. This CDR3 is built from 15 residues. Germline V gives CDR1 SGHDT, CDR2 YYEEEE. The V segment lost 2 bases and the J segment 3 bases; nucleotides outside the gene matches: 3. DNA of the CDR3: TGTGCCAGCAGCTTCAAGGACAGGGACACCGGGGAGCTGTTTTTT. Its translation: CASSFKDRDTGELFF.

The chain combines TRBV7-9 with TRBJ1-5; D is possibly TRBD1 (5 bases). The CDR3 has 18 amino acids. Germline V CDR1 and CDR2: SEHNR, FQNEAQ (reference sequence). V was cut by 1 base and J by 2 bases, with 18 bases left in between. The CDR3 sequence: CASSLGKGTGPGNQPQHF. In nucleotides, the CDR3 is TGTGCCAGCAGCTTAGGAAAGGGAACAGGTCCCGGCAATCAGCCCCAGCATTTT.

The CDR3 is CASSLDQGGRYNEQFF. CDR3 coding DNA: TGTGCCAGCAGCTTAGATCAAGGGGGCCGATACAATGAGCAGTTCTTC. The J gene is TRBJ2-1, the V gene TRBV11-2, with 7 positions matching TRBD1. The CDR3 runs to 16 residues. The J segment lost 4 bases and the V segment lost 0 bases, leaving 6 bases of the junction unmatched. The germline V gene encodes CDR1 SGHAT and CDR2 FQNNGV. The full variable domain, with the rest looked up from reference TRBV11-2 and TRBJ2-1, is EAGVAQSPRYKIIEKRQSVAFWCNPISGHATLYWYQQILGQGPKLLIQFQNNGVVDDSQLPKDRFSAERLKGVDSTLKIQPAKLEDSAVYLCASSLDQGGRYNEQFFGPGTRLTVL.

The chain combines TRBV27 with TRBJ2-2; TRBD2 might be the D (6 bases). The CDR3 contains 17 residues. Germline loops: CDR1 MNHEY, CDR2 SMNVEV (reference sequence). V was trimmed by 8 bases and J by 1 base, leaving 20 bases between them. CDR3 residues: CASGRGSTALNTGELFF. For the CDR3, the DNA is TGTGCCAGCGGCCGGGGGTCGACAGCCTTGAACACCGGGGAGCTGTTTTTT.

The chain joins TRBV6-1 to TRBJ2-2; possible D gene TRBD2, 6 bases. Trimming removed 2 bases at V and 4 bases at J, with 14 bases between. The CDR3 loop spans 16 amino acids. The V gene's germline CDR1 is MNHNS and CDR2 SASEGT. The CDR3 is CASSEKRRGATGELFF. The CDR3 DNA sequence: TGTGCCAGCAGTGAAAAACGGCGGGGTGCCACCGGGGAGCTGTTTTTT.

This chain uses TRBV6-6 with TRBJ1-4; D is ambiguous. The CDR3 sequence is 13 residues long. Trimming took 2 bases from V and 7 from J, leaving 8 bases between them. Germline values: CDR1 MNHNY, CDR2 SVGAGI (reference sequence). CDR3 in amino acids: CASSYEVREKLFF. The CDR3 DNA follows: TGTGCCAGCAGTTACGAGGTTCGTGAAAAACTGTTTTTT.

J is TRBJ1-2 and V is TRBV12-3 or TRBV12-4; no clear D gene. This CDR3 has 13 residues. The V end lost 3 bases, the J end lost 5 bases, and 10 bases lay between the germline ends. CDR3 protein: CASSFRVRYGYTF. CDR3 DNA: TGTGCCAGCAGTTTTCGGGTTAGATATGGCTACACCTTC.

CDR3 residues: CASSSGGGGYTF. CDR3 coding DNA: TGTGCCAGCAGTTCAGGGGGAGGAGGCTACACCTTC. The J gene is TRBJ1-2, the V gene TRBV2; 7 nucleotides line up with TRBD1. This CDR3 contains 12 residues. The trim removed 5 bases at V and 8 bases at J, leaving 5 bases unmatched. CDR1 is SNHLY and CDR2 is FYNNEI in the germline V gene.